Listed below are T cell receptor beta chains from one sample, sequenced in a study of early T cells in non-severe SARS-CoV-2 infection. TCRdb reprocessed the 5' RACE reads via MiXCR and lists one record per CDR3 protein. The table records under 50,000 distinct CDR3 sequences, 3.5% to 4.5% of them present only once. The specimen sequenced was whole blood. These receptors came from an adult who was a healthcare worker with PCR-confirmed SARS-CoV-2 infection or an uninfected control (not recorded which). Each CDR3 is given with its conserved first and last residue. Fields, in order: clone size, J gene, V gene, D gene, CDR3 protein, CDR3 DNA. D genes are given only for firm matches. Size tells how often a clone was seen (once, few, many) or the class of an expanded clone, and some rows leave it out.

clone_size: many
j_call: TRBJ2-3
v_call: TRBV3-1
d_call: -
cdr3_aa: CASSPSGTDTQYF
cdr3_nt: TGTGCCAGCAGCCCCTCTGGCACAGATACGCAGTATTTT

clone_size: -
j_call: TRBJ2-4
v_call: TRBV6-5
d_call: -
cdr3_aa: CASSYFGTAKNIQYF
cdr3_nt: TGTGCCAGCAGTTATTTCGGAACTGCCAAAAACATTCAGTACTTC

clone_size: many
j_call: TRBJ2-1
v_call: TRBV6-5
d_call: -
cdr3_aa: CASSYSGSSYNEQFF
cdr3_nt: TGTGCCAGCAGTTACTCCGGTAGCTCCTACAATGAGCAGTTCTTC

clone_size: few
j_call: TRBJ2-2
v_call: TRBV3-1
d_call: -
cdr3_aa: CASSPLGRPTGELFF
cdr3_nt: TGTGCCAGCAGTCCTCTTGGGCGGCCTACCGGGGAGCTGTTTTTT

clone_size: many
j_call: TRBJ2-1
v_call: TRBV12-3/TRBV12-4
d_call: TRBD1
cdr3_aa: CASISETRGHNQFF
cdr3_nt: TGTGCCAGCATTTCAGAAACCAGGGGGCATAATCAGTTCTTC

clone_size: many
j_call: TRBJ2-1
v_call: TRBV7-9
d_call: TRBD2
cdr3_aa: CASSHRTSGRSTGQFF
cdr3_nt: TGTGCCAGCAGCCACCGGACTAGCGGGAGATCTACGGGGCAGTTCTTC

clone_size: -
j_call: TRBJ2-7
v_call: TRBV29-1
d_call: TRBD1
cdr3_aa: CSVEDRGKDEQYF
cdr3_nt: TGCAGCGTGGAGGACAGGGGGAAGGACGAGCAGTACTTC

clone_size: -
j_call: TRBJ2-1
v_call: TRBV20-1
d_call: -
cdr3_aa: CSARPLAPGSYNEQFF
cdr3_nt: TGCAGTGCTAGACCATTAGCTCCAGGCTCCTACAATGAGCAGTTCTTC

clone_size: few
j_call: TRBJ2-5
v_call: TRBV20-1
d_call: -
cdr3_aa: CSAPRGIEETQYF
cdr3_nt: TGCAGTGCTCCCCGGGGGATAGAAGAGACCCAGTACTTC

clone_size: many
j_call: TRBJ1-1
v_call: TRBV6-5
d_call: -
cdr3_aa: CASSYSNTEAFF
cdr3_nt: TGTGCCAGCAGTTACTCGAACACTGAAGCTTTCTTT

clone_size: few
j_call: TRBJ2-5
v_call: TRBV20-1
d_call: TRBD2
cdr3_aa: CSARDWRGDQETQYF
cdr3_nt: TGCAGTGCTAGAGATTGGCGGGGGGATCAAGAGACCCAGTACTTC

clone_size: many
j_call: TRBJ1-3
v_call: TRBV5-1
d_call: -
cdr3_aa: CASSPGQDPRNTIYF
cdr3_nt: TGCGCCAGCAGCCCAGGACAAGATCCTCGGAACACCATATATTTT

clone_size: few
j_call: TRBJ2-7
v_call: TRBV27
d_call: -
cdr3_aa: CASSLTHSSYEQYF
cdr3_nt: TGTGCCAGCAGTTTAACCCACAGCTCCTACGAGCAGTACTTC

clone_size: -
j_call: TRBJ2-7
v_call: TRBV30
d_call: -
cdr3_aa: CAWSRGTDPYEQYF
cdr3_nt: TGTGCCTGGAGTAGAGGGACGGATCCCTACGAGCAGTACTTC

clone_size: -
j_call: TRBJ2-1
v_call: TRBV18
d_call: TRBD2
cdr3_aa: CASSSSGGFEQFF
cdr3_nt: TGTGCCAGCTCATCTAGCGGGGGGTTTGAGCAGTTCTTC

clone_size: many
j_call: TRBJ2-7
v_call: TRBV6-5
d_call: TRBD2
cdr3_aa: CASKASGPYEQYF
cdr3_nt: TGTGCCAGCAAGGCTAGCGGTCCCTACGAGCAGTACTTC

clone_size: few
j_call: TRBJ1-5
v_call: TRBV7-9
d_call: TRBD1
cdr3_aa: CASSFVNRGLHF
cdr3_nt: TGTGCCAGCAGCTTTGTTAACAGGGGGCTGCATTTT

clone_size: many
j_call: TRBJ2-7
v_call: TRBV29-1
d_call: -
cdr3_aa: CSVEPVYVWEQYF
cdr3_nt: TGCAGCGTTGAACCGGTATACGTGTGGGAGCAGTACTTC

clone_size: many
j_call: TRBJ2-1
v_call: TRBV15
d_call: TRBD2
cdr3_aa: CATSRGLSAGGGNEQFF
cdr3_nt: TGTGCCACCAGCAGAGGCCTGTCGGCGGGGGGTGGCAATGAGCAGTTCTTC

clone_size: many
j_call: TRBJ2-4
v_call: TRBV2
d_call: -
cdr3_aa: CASSWDTVAKNIQYF
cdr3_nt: TGTGCCAGCAGCTGGGACACCGTAGCCAAAAACATTCAGTACTTC

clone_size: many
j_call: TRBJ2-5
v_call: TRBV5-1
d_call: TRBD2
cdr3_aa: CASRSGGYQETQYF
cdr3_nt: TGCGCCAGCCGGAGCGGGGGGTACCAAGAGACCCAGTACTTC

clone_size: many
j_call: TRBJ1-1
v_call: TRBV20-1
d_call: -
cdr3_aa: CSARSGGRTEAFF
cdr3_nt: TGCAGTGCTAGAAGTGGAGGGCGCACTGAAGCTTTCTTT

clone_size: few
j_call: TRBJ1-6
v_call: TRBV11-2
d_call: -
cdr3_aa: CATTTALGHNSPLHF
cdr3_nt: TGTGCCACTACCACAGCACTCGGGCATAATTCACCCCTCCACTTT